Each of the 15 T cell receptor beta chains below was sequenced from the same sample in a study of beta chain features in type 1 diabetes (dated by TCRdb to 2017 to 2018). Library preparation used the immunoSEQ multiplex PCR assay. All of the isolated RNA was reverse transcribed with the High Capacity cDNA Reverse Transcription Kit, so expressed TCRB transcripts were sequenced. TCRdb took over this immuneACCESS table, retaining in-frame rearrangements with V and J assigned. Such tables are incomplete; in checked studies, under half of the missing clones stem from an unresolved V gene, and the remainder is unexplained. The sample data list around 340,000 clones, and about 20% of these were observed just once. Clones ranked in the top ten supply approximately 0.043% of the sample. The sample taken for sequencing was naive CD4+ T cells from blood. Interpreted using the paper, the cell subset or site label stands for: true naive CD4+ T cells. The receptors originated from a woman under 30 in good health.

This clone came up a few times. J is TRBJ2-3 and V is TRBV2, with TRBD1 matching over 7 bases. This CDR3 is 15 amino acids long. The J segment lost 4 bases and the V segment lost 4 bases, leaving 8 bases of the junction unmatched. CDR1 is SNHLY, CDR2 FYNNEI, per germline. The CDR3 nucleotides read TGTGCCAGCAGTGCTCAGGGGGACGCGTCAGATACGCAGTATTTT. This gives the protein CASSAQGDASDTQYF.

This clone occurred a few times. This chain uses TRBV29-1 with TRBJ2-3; 14 nucleotides agree with TRBD2. Germline V lookup: CDR1 SQVTM, CDR2 ANQGSEA. V gave up 5 bases and J gave up 6 bases; unmatched junction bases: 7. This CDR3 has 15 residues. CDR3 in amino acids: CSVPGLAGVSDTQYF. For the CDR3, the DNA is TGCAGCGTTCCGGGACTAGCGGGAGTTTCCGATACGCAGTATTTT.

This rearrangement joins TRBV5-1 to TRBJ2-7; 8 bases match TRBD2. CDR1 is SGHRS, CDR2 YFSETQ, per germline. Germline trimming cut 4 bases from V and 6 bases from J; bases unmatched to any gene: 9. The CDR3 runs 14 residues. The CDR3 DNA sequence: TGCGCCAGCAGCCCCCCGTTAGCGGGAAGCGAGCAGTACTTC. Residues: CASSPPLAGSEQYF.

The chain is built from TRBV18 and TRBJ2-1; the D gene is possibly TRBD2 (6 bases). The CDR3 sequence is 15 residues long. V was shortened by 4 bases and J by 0 bases, with 10 bases between the two germline ends. The germline CDR1 and CDR2 sequences are KGHSH and LQKENI. The CDR3 coding sequence is TGTGCCAGCTCACAGGACGGGAGCTCCTACAATGAGCAGTTCTTC. Its translation is CASSQDGSSYNEQFF.

In this sample, this clone turned up a few times. This chain uses TRBV6-5 with TRBJ1-2; no reliable D call. This CDR3 is built from 15 residues. V lost 6 bases and J lost 3, with 17 bases in between. CDR1 and CDR2 (germline): MNHEY, SVGAGI. The CDR3 spells CASSPPDRRHYGYTF. For the CDR3, the DNA is TGTGCCAGCAGCCCGCCGGATAGGAGGCACTATGGCTACACCTTC.

This clone was counted only a few times. V usage is TRBV11-2 and J usage is TRBJ2-3; D call uncertain. The V end was cut by 5 bases, the J end by 4 bases, with 4 bases between. Germline CDR1 is SGHAT and CDR2 is FQNNGV. The length of the CDR3 is 11 residues. CDR3: CASSNSDTQYF. As DNA, the CDR3 is TGTGCCAGCAGCAACTCAGATACGCAGTATTTT.

This chain links TRBV6-1 with TRBJ1-1, with no clear D. There are 13 residues in the CDR3. Germline values: CDR1 MNHNS, CDR2 SASEGT. Trimming left V 7 bases short and J 1 base short, with 10 bases between. The CDR3 spells CASTRGGNTEAFF. The DNA of the CDR3 is TGTGCCAGCACCCGAGGAGGGAACACTGAAGCTTTCTTT.

The chain recombines TRBV7-9 with TRBJ2-3; 10 positions agree with TRBD1. The CDR3 is 15 residues long. Germline CDR1 and CDR2: SEHNR and FQNEAQ (reference sequence). Trimming removed 4 bases from V and 2 bases from J; junction bases left unmatched: 3. The CDR3 protein is CASSSGTGATDTQYF. The CDR3 bases are TGTGCCAGCAGCTCCGGGACAGGGGCCACAGATACGCAGTATTTT.

This clone has a handful of counts. The rearrangement uses TRBV19 and TRBJ1-4, with 7 bases matching TRBD1. The J segment lost 8 bases and the V segment lost 4 bases, leaving 4 bases of the junction unmatched. This CDR3 is built from 13 residues. The germline V gene has CDR1 LNHDA and CDR2 SQIVND (reference sequence). The CDR3 loop is CASSTGTAEKLFF. CDR3 DNA: TGTGCCAGTAGTACCGGGACAGCGGAAAAACTGTTTTTT.

The CDR3 loop is CAWSDALGTVKRAKNIQYF. In DNA, the CDR3 is TGTGCCTGGAGTGACGCATTAGGGACAGTCAAGAGGGCCAAAAACATTCAGTACTTC. This chain links TRBV30 with TRBJ2-4; TRBD1 matches 7 bases. J gave up 1 base and V 1 base, and 16 bases lay outside the gene matches. Looked up from germline, CDR1 is GTSNPN and CDR2 is SVGIG (reference sequence). The CDR3 length is 19 residues.

This clone was seen a handful of times. This chain connects TRBV15 to TRBJ1-1; 8 bases align to TRBD1. CDR1 LNHNV and CDR2 YYDKDF come from the germline V gene (reference sequence). V gave up 6 bases and J gave up 1 base; unmatched junction bases: 7. The CDR3 extends over 15 amino acids. CDR3 protein: CATSHTGTGNTEAFF. CDR3 nucleotides: TGTGCCACCAGTCATACCGGGACAGGGAACACTGAAGCTTTCTTT.

The chain is built from TRBV19 and TRBJ2-4, with 7 positions matching TRBD2. The CDR3 is made up of 15 amino acids. V dropped 4 bases and J dropped 1; count of bases not matched to a gene: 4. Per germline, CDR1 LNHDA and CDR2 SQIVND (reference sequence). The CDR3 DNA reads TGTGCCAGTAGTACCCTACTAGCGGCCAAAAACATTCAGTACTTC. It is translated as CASSTLLAAKNIQYF. Full variable domain (remainder filled in from reference TRBV19 and TRBJ2-4): DGGITQSPKYLFRKEGQNVTLSCEQNLNHDAMYWYRQDPGQGLRLIYYSQIVNDFQKGDIAEGYSVSREKKESFPLTVTSAQKNPTAFYLCASSTLLAAKNIQYFGAGTRLSVL.

This clone was observed a handful of times. The chain recombines TRBV29-1 with TRBJ2-6, with D maybe TRBD1 (5 bases). V was trimmed by 5 bases and J by 1 base, leaving 6 bases between them. The CDR3 loop spans 13 amino acids. Germline CDR1 reads SQVTM; CDR2 reads ANQGSEA. CDR3 protein: CSVRTSGANVLTF. In nucleotides, the CDR3 is TGCAGCGTTAGGACATCTGGGGCCAACGTCCTGACTTTC.

The genes are TRBV7-9 and TRBJ2-3, with a possible D match to TRBD1 (5 bases). Germline assignment: CDR1 SEHNR and CDR2 FQNEAQ (reference sequence). Trimming removed 0 bases from V and 6 bases from J, with 13 bases in between. The CDR3 consists of 15 residues. CDR3 in DNA: TGTGCCAGCAGCTTAGCAGGGCAGGGCGGTGATACGCAGTATTTT. Protein product: CASSLAGQGGDTQYF.

V and J are TRBV18 and TRBJ2-4; TRBD2 matches 15 bases. The J segment lost 7 bases and the V segment lost 8 bases, leaving 6 bases of the junction unmatched. The germline gives CDR1 KGHSH, CDR2 LQKENI. This CDR3 contains 15 residues. The CDR3 DNA reads TGTGCCAGCCGGACTAGCGGGAGGGCGCGGAACATTCAGTACTTC. Translating it yields CASRTSGRARNIQYF.